This TCR beta chain was sequenced in a study of blood T cell repertoires in COVID-19. Study information: Material from acute and convalescent COVID-19 was sourced from the United States, Italy and Spain. Sample material is recorded as cDNA or gDNA derived from T cells, B-cell-depleted T cells, or PBMCs.

Methods used by the authors: Researchers report that nucleated cell counts were estimated from reference gene primer amplification. The method was immunoSEQ multiplex PCR; TCRdb's version includes in-frame clones alone and lacks a portion of them. The V and J calls and clone size are taken from that table; D and trimming were inferred from the DNA. The table lists 220,000 or so clones, 70% to 85% of them singletons. Germline V gives CDR1 LGHNA, CDR2 YSLEER. Trimming took 0 bases from V and 2 from J; bases not matched to a gene: 3. The CDR3 runs 16 residues. The chain uses TRBV4-3 and TRBJ2-3; TRBD2 matches at 9 bases. The TCR originated in a woman older than 75 with acute or convalescent COVID-19. The sequenced material came from peripheral blood. The CDR3 DNA reads TGCGCCAGCAGCCAAGAACCTAGCGGGACCACAGATACGCAGTATTTT. It translates to CASSQEPSGTTDTQYF.